Shown below are 16 T cell receptor beta chains from a single sample sequenced in a study of shared clonotypes between healthy human individuals. Method: immunoSEQ multiplex PCR; TCRdb's copy keeps in-frame clones and lacks some. The sample carries a few million clones, around 95% recorded once. Naive CD8 cells lacked CD45RO, underwent positive selection for CCR7 and left out terminally differentiated effector memory CD45RA+ cells. The sequencing sample was made of naive CD8+ T cells from PBMCs. The receptors were sampled from a man aged 18 to 29 in good health. Some clones in this sample may be carry-over from other donors' samples.

The J gene is TRBJ2-5, the V gene TRBV25-1; the D is unclear. Germline V gene data show CDR1 as MGHDK and CDR2 as SYGVNS. The CDR3 totals 13 residues. V dropped 3 bases and J dropped 7 bases, with 12 bases sitting between them. This chain's CDR3 is CASSDGVYATQYF. CDR3 nucleotides: TGTGCCAGCAGTGATGGGGTTTATGCGACCCAGTACTTC.

The chain recombines TRBV7-9 with TRBJ2-3; D may be TRBD2 (6 bases). Trimming left V 6 bases short and J 6 bases short, with 13 bases between. Germline values: CDR1 SEHNR, CDR2 FQNEAQ (reference sequence). This CDR3 has 13 amino acids. This CDR3 is CASRTRREDTQYF. The CDR3, as DNA: TGTGCCAGCAGGACCAGACGGGAGGATACGCAGTATTTT.

The chain carries TRBV9 and TRBJ2-6, with D unresolved. The CDR3 is 17 residues long. Between the trimmed V and J ends, which lost 0 bases and 4 bases, there was a span of 14 bases. Germline CDR1 reads SGDLS; CDR2 reads YYNGEE. DNA of the CDR3: TGTGCCAGCAGCGTAGTGGAACGCCGGGCCGGGGCCAACGTCCTGACTTTC. The encoded protein is CASSVVERRAGANVLTF.

The rearrangement links TRBV6-5 to TRBJ1-1; 8 nucleotides agree with TRBD1. Germline V gene data show CDR1 as MNHEY and CDR2 as SVGAGI. The CDR3 is 15 residues long. V lost 7 bases, J lost 8 bases, and 15 bases stayed unmatched. Written as DNA, the CDR3 is TGTGCCAGCAACCTACAGGGGGTTACGATGACCGAAGCTTTCTTT. Its protein product is CASNLQGVTMTEAFF.

V gene TRBV29-1 combines with J gene TRBJ2-2; no definite D call. The germline CDR1 and CDR2 sequences are SQVTM and ANQGSEA. The germline V and J ends were trimmed by 4 bases and 2 bases, with 14 bases remaining between them. The CDR3 totals 15 residues. This CDR3 is CSVAGPLGNTGELFF. In DNA, the CDR3 is TGCAGCGTTGCTGGACCACTTGGAAACACCGGGGAGCTGTTTTTT.

The J gene is TRBJ2-1, the V gene TRBV11-2, with TRBD1 identical over 7 bases. V was clipped by 3 bases and J by 1 base; unmatched bases: 6. The CDR3 extends over 16 amino acids. Germline V CDR1 and CDR2: SGHAT, FQNNGV. CDR3 nucleotide sequence: TGTGCCAGCAGCTTCCCCCGACAGGGTTCCTACAATGAGCAGTTCTTC. Translating gives CASSFPRQGSYNEQFF.

The gene calls are TRBV15 and TRBJ1-1; D perhaps matches TRBD1 (5 bases). The CDR3 covers 18 residues. V was clipped by 0 bases and J by 6 bases, with 23 bases between them. Germline CDR1 is LNHNV and CDR2 is YYDKDF (reference sequence). The CDR3 sequence: CATSRDVVWEGTGSEAFF. The CDR3 DNA follows: TGTGCCACCAGCAGAGATGTTGTTTGGGAGGGGACGGGTTCTGAAGCTTTCTTT.

This clone was found once. The chain employs TRBV10-3 and TRBJ2-2; TRBD1 matches at 8 bases. The ends lost 2 bases at V and 2 bases at J; junction bases unmatched: 4. CDR1 ENHRY and CDR2 SYGVKD come from the germline V gene. This CDR3 spans 16 amino acids. CDR3 in amino acids: CAISEPGQANTGELFF. The DNA for the CDR3 is TGTGCCATCAGTGAGCCGGGACAGGCCAACACCGGGGAGCTGTTTTTT.

The V and J genes are TRBV19 and TRBJ1-5, with D perhaps TRBD1 (6 bases). V was pared by 5 bases and J by 0 bases, with 17 bases between. The CDR3 spans 17 residues. The germline V gene has CDR1 LNHDA and CDR2 SQIVND (reference sequence). The CDR3 spells CASSASDSRYSNQPQHF. The CDR3 DNA sequence: TGTGCCAGTAGTGCGTCGGACAGCCGATATAGCAATCAGCCCCAGCATTTT. Complete variable domain (other parts from reference TRBV19 and TRBJ1-5): DGGITQSPKYLFRKEGQNVTLSCEQNLNHDAMYWYRQDPGQGLRLIYYSQIVNDFQKGDIAEGYSVSREKKESFPLTVTSAQKNPTAFYLCASSASDSRYSNQPQHFGDGTRLSIL.

This rearrangement joins TRBV28 to TRBJ1-5, with D perhaps matching TRBD1 (5 bases). This CDR3 is built from 14 residues. Germline assignment: CDR1 MDHEN and CDR2 SYDVKM. Trimming shortened V by 3 bases and J by 4 bases, and 10 bases separated the two germline ends. CDR3 protein: CASSFAGTNQPQHF. The CDR3 DNA reads as TGTGCCAGCAGTTTTGCAGGGACTAATCAGCCCCAGCATTTT.

The chain uses TRBV28 and TRBJ1-2, with D possibly matching TRBD1 (6 bases). Per germline, CDR1 MDHEN and CDR2 SYDVKM. The CDR3 has 15 residues. Trimming removed 3 bases at V and 2 bases at J, with 13 bases between. CDR3 coding DNA: TGTGCCAGCAGTTTTCAGGGGATAAAAAACTATGGCTACACCTTC. Translated: CASSFQGIKNYGYTF.

The rearrangement joins TRBV10-2 to TRBJ2-7, with D tentatively TRBD1 (5 bases). This CDR3 contains 15 residues. CDR1 is WSHSY and CDR2 is SAAADI in the germline V gene. V was pared by 6 bases and J by 4 bases, with 19 bases between. Here the CDR3 reads CASRDRRRELYEQYF. The CDR3 DNA sequence: TGCGCCAGCAGAGACAGACGGAGAGAGCTATACGAGCAGTACTTC.

V gene TRBV7-9 combines with J gene TRBJ2-2, with a tentative D call TRBD2 (5 bases). Trimming cost V 1 base and J 8 bases, with 23 bases left between them. CDR3 length: 18 residues. Germline V gene sequence: CDR1 SEHNR, CDR2 FQNEAQ (reference sequence). The CDR3 nucleotides read TGTGCCAGCAGCTTAGGGGAGACGGGGATACCGGTCTTTGGGGAGCTGTTTTTT. Translated, it gives CASSLGETGIPVFGELFF.

The gene calls are TRBV7-9 and TRBJ1-1; 9 bases align to TRBD1. This CDR3 comprises 17 residues. V was clipped by 4 bases and J by 1 base; unmatched bases: 10. Looked up from germline, CDR1 is SEHNR and CDR2 is FQNEAQ (reference sequence). CDR3 bases: TGTGCCAGCAGCTCCCCGGGACAGGGAAAGGGGAACACTGAAGCTTTCTTT. Residues: CASSSPGQGKGNTEAFF.

This chain connects TRBV29-1 to TRBJ2-1; D is unresolved. Deletions cut 2 bases from V and 0 bases from J, with 8 bases between. The CDR3 spans 14 residues. In germline, CDR1 is SQVTM, CDR2 ANQGSEA. CDR3: CSVEPADSYNEQFF. In nucleotides, the CDR3 is TGCAGCGTTGAACCAGCCGACTCCTACAATGAGCAGTTCTTC.

As regards this clone: The sample has other DNA sequences that encode this CDR3 too. The rearrangement joins TRBV7-9 to TRBJ1-4; 10 bases agree with TRBD1. V trimming: 1 base; J trimming: 7 bases; junction bases outside the gene matches: 0. CDR3 length: 14 amino acids. The germline CDR1 and CDR2 sequences are SEHNR and FQNEAQ (reference sequence). The CDR3 is CASSLGTGGEKLFF. The CDR3, as DNA: TGTGCCAGCAGCTTAGGGACAGGGGGTGAAAAACTGTTTTTT.